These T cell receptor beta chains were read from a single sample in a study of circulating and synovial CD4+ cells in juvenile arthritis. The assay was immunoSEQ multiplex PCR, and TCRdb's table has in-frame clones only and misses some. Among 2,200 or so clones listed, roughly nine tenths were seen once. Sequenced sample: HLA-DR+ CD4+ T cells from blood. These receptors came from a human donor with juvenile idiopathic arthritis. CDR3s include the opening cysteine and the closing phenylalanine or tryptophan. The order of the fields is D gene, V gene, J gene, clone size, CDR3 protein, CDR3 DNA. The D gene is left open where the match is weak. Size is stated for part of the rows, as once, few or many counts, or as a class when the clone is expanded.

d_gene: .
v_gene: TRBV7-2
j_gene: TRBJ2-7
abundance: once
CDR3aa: CASGPFRTFYEQYF
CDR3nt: TGTGCCAGCGGTCCCTTCCGTACTTTTTACGAGCAGTACTTC

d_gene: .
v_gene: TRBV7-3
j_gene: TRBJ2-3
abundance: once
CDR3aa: CASSFMGPGDTQYF
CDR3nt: TGTGCCAGCAGCTTCATGGGGCCGGGAGATACGCAGTATTTT

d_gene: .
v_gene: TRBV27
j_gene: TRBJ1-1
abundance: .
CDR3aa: CASLSTDARPTEAFF
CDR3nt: TGTGCCAGCCTCTCTACAGACGCCAGACCCACTGAAGCTTTCTTT

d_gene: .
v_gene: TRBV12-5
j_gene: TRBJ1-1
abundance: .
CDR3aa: CASGLGRAATEAFF
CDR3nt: TGTGCTAGTGGTTTGGGCAGGGCCGCCACTGAAGCTTTCTTT

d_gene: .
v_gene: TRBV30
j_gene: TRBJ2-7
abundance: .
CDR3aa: CAWSVLNAVREQYF
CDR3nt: TGTGCCTGGAGTGTACTTAACGCCGTGCGAGAGCAGTACTTC

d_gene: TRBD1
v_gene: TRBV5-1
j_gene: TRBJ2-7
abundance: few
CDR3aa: CASSLGGGQGREQYF
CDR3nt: TGCGCCAGCAGCTTGGGAGGGGGACAGGGGCGCGAGCAGTACTTC

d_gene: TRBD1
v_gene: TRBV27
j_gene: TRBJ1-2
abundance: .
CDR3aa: CASSSSGTEELYGYTF
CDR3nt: TGTGCCAGCAGTTCATCCGGGACAGAAGAACTCTATGGCTACACCTTC

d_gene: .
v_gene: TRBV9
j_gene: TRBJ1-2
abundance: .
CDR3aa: CASSASYGYTF
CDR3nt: TGTGCCAGCAGCGCCTCGTATGGCTACACCTTC

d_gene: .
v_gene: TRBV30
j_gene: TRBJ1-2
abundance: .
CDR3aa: CAWSPLNGVYGYTF
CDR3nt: TGTGCCTGGAGCCCCCTCAACGGGGTCTATGGCTACACCTTC

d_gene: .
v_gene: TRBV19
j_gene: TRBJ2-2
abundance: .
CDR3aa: CASSIVESGELFF
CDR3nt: TGTGCCAGTAGTATCGTCGAGTCCGGGGAGCTGTTTTTT